The 29 T cell receptor beta chains below come from one sample, sequenced in a study of T cells in Graves' hyperthyroidism and ophthalmopathy. Researchers amplified the TCR beta CDR3 regions from RNA transcripts. The TCR CDR3 was amplified in a first-round RT-PCR using the HTBI primer set. Each CDR3 protein is one row after TCRdb ran MiXCR on the multiplex PCR reads. Here the sample spans roughly 500,000 distinct CDR3 sequences, approximately 25% being singletons. Source material: blood. These receptors came from a woman in her 30s with Graves' ophthalmopathy.

This clonotype was seen repeatedly, ten times or more. The genes are TRBV27 and TRBJ1-2, with 8 bases matching TRBD1. The V gene's germline CDR1 is MNHEY and CDR2 SMNVEV (reference sequence). V gave up 5 bases and J gave up 7 bases; unmatched junction bases: 6. This CDR3 is built from 13 residues. In DNA form, the CDR3 reads TGTGCCAGCAGTCACTCAGGGGGCGCTGGCTACACCTTC. The encoded protein is CASSHSGGAGYTF.

The V call is TRBV6-5, the J call TRBJ1-1, with TRBD1 matching over 8 bases. Trimming took 0 bases from V and 3 from J; bases not matched to a gene: 9. Germline assignment: CDR1 MNHEY and CDR2 SVGAGI. The CDR3 runs to 17 residues. CDR3 DNA: TGTGCCAGCAGTTACTCGGCACAGGGGGTAGTCGACACTGAAGCTTTCTTT. Protein product: CASSYSAQGVVDTEAFF.

This clonotype was seen many times. J is TRBJ2-5 and V is TRBV6-5, with D perhaps matching TRBD1 (5 bases). The CDR3 runs 14 residues. Trimming pared 4 bases from V and 2 bases from J, leaving 11 bases between. Germline assignment: CDR1 MNHEY and CDR2 SVGAGI. The DNA for the CDR3 is TGTGCCAGCAGTTTCAAGGGGTTGCAAGAGACCCAGTACTTC. It is translated as CASSFKGLQETQYF.

This clonotype was detected ten times or more. The chain links TRBV6-1 to TRBJ1-1, with 11 positions matching TRBD1. V dropped 4 bases and J dropped 11; count of bases not matched to a gene: 12. CDR1 MNHNS and CDR2 SASEGT come from the germline V gene. This CDR3 spans 15 amino acids. The chain's CDR3 is CASSGARDRGIRAFF. The DNA for the CDR3 is TGTGCCAGCAGTGGGGCGAGGGACAGGGGGATTCGGGCTTTCTTT.

The chain recombines TRBV20-1 with TRBJ2-7; 11 positions agree with TRBD2. J lost 2 bases, V lost 6 bases, and 9 bases had no gene match. This CDR3 spans 15 amino acids. Per the germline V gene, CDR1 is DFQATT and CDR2 is SNEGSKA (reference sequence). CDR3 sequence (DNA): TGCAGTGCAAACTCCTTTAGCGGGAGGGCCTACGAGCAGTACTTC. The encoded protein is CSANSFSGRAYEQYF.

V gene TRBV5-1 combines with J gene TRBJ2-1, with 7 bases lining up with TRBD1. The V and J ends lost 0 bases and 9 bases, in that order; junction bases with no gene match: 6. CDR3 size: 14 residues. The germline V gene has CDR1 SGHRS and CDR2 YFSETQ. The CDR3 coding sequence is TGCGCCAGCAGCTTGGAGCCCGCAGGGGGTGAGCAGTTCTTC. Protein sequence: CASSLEPAGGEQFF.

This clonotype was recorded many times. The chain joins TRBV2 to TRBJ2-5; possibly TRBD1 for D (5 bases). This CDR3 contains 14 residues. Deletions cut 5 bases from V and 4 bases from J, with 14 bases between. CDR1 is SNHLY and CDR2 is FYNNEI in the germline V gene. This CDR3 reads CASSLTVNPETQYF. CDR3 in DNA: TGTGCCAGCAGTCTGACAGTCAATCCAGAGACCCAGTACTTC.

The rearrangement joins TRBV5-1 to TRBJ1-1; D perhaps matches TRBD1 (5 bases). CDR1 is SGHRS, CDR2 YFSETQ, per germline. This CDR3 is 15 amino acids long. Trimming removed 4 bases at V and 0 bases at J, with 13 bases between. The CDR3 region is CASSPEDSMNTEAFF. In nucleotides, the CDR3 is TGCGCCAGCAGCCCCGAAGACAGCATGAACACTGAAGCTTTCTTT.

This clonotype was seen many times. The chain uses TRBV15 and TRBJ2-5, with D perhaps TRBD2 (6 bases). Trimming removed 6 bases at V and 7 bases at J, with 21 bases between. The germline V gene has CDR1 LNHNV and CDR2 YYDKDF (reference sequence). CDR3 length equals 15 residues. In DNA form, the CDR3 reads TGTGCCACCAGGGACCGGGCCCGGTTGGGGGGGACCCAGTACTTC. Its protein is CATRDRARLGGTQYF.

This clonotype appeared a few times. V usage is TRBV2 and J usage is TRBJ1-6, with 9 bases lining up with TRBD1. The CDR3 sequence is 16 residues long. Germline CDR1 reads SNHLY; CDR2 reads FYNNEI. With 7 bases clipped from V and 8 bases from J, the junction kept 12 bases outside the gene matches. CDR3 protein: CASTTAGTGWDSPLHF. The CDR3 DNA reads as TGTGCCAGCACTACAGCCGGGACAGGGTGGGATTCACCCCTCCACTTT.

This clonotype was seen ten or more times. The chain joins TRBV12-3 or TRBV12-4 to TRBJ1-2, with D possibly TRBD1 on 5 matching bases. This CDR3 comprises 12 residues. Trimming stripped 8 bases from V and 7 bases from J, with 14 bases between. CDR3: CASGDSGGGYTF. Here the CDR3 DNA reads TGTGCCAGCGGTGACAGTGGCGGTGGCTACACCTTC.

This clonotype was observed many times. The J gene is TRBJ1-2, the V gene TRBV2; no reliable D call. Germline V CDR1 and CDR2: SNHLY, FYNNEI. The CDR3 runs 14 residues. Trimming pared 6 bases from V and 7 bases from J, leaving 18 bases between. CDR3: CASSGDGSSGGYTF. For the CDR3, the DNA is TGTGCCAGCAGCGGGGATGGGAGCTCGGGTGGCTACACCTTC.

This clonotype has a handful of counts. The chain carries TRBV6-1 and TRBJ1-2, with D tentatively TRBD1 (6 bases). Trimming removed 7 bases from V and 4 bases from J, with 25 bases in between. Germline assignment: CDR1 MNHNS and CDR2 SASEGT. The length of the CDR3 is 17 residues. The CDR3 DNA is TGTGCCAGCACCCAAAACACCCAAGGGGGGACTGGCTATGGCTACACCTTC. It codes for CASTQNTQGGTGYGYTF.

About this clonotype: Given a much more abundant clone one base away, this may be a read error. The V gene is TRBV7-9, the J gene TRBJ1-2; TRBD1 matches 8 bases. CDR1 and CDR2 from the germline V gene are SEHNR and FQNEAQ (reference sequence). The CDR3 contains 14 residues. The CDR3 coding sequence is TGTGCCAGCAGCTATGACAGGGGTCGCGCTGGCTACGCCTTC. Translating it yields CASSYDRGRAGYAF.

J is TRBJ2-4 and V is TRBV20-1; 11 bases are a match to TRBD1. The CDR3 loop spans 16 amino acids. Trimming at V came to 0 bases and at J to 2 bases, leaving 3 bases not matched to a gene. Germline V CDR1 and CDR2: DFQATT, SNEGSKA (reference sequence). DNA of the CDR3: TGCAGTGCTAGAGAGGACAGGGGGCTACCCAAAAACATTCAGTACTTC. Protein: CSAREDRGLPKNIQYF.

This chain connects TRBV20-1 to TRBJ1-5; D is perhaps TRBD1 (5 bases). Germline CDR1 DFQATT, CDR2 SNEGSKA (reference sequence). The CDR3 totals 12 residues. This CDR3 is CTTTAGDQPQHF. CDR3 nucleotides: TGCACAACGACAGCGGGCGATCAGCCCCAGCATTTT.

This chain joins TRBV6-1 and TRBJ1-6; unclear D gene. The CDR3 is made up of 12 amino acids. Trimming pared 3 bases from V and 10 bases from J, leaving 7 bases between. Germline V lookup: CDR1 MNHNS, CDR2 SASEGT. The CDR3 DNA sequence: TGTGCCAGCAGTGAGCTGGAATCACCCCTCCACTTT. Its protein is CASSELESPLHF.

This clonotype was seen a few times. This chain connects TRBV7-3 to TRBJ2-7; maybe TRBD1 (6 bases). The CDR3 is made up of 14 amino acids. V was trimmed by 4 bases and J by 6 bases, leaving 16 bases between them. Germline CDR1 is SGHTA and CDR2 is FQGTGA. The CDR3, as DNA: TGTGCCAGCAGCTCGACAGGCGGCCTGAGCGAGCAGTACTTC. This encodes CASSSTGGLSEQYF.

This clonotype appeared many times. The rearrangement uses TRBV18 and TRBJ1-1, with a tentative D call TRBD1 (5 bases). This CDR3 contains 15 residues. V was trimmed by 4 bases and J by 1 base, leaving 13 bases between them. The germline gives CDR1 KGHSH, CDR2 LQKENI. In DNA, the CDR3 is TGTGCCAGCTCACGGACGACAGATACGAACACTGAAGCTTTCTTT. This sequence encodes CASSRTTDTNTEAFF.

This clonotype has only a few counts. This chain uses TRBV28 with TRBJ1-1, with D unclear. V was pared by 1 base and J by 2 bases, with 11 bases between. The germline CDR1 and CDR2 sequences are MDHEN and SYDVKM. This CDR3 is built from 15 residues. CDR3 in amino acids: CASSLLAGENTEAFF. In DNA, the CDR3 is TGTGCCAGCAGTTTATTGGCAGGTGAAAACACTGAAGCTTTCTTT.

This clonotype was recorded a few times. The chain links TRBV20-1 to TRBJ2-7; 15 positions agree with TRBD2. The CDR3 is 13 residues long. Germline assignment: CDR1 DFQATT and CDR2 SNEGSKA (reference sequence). V shed 6 bases, J shed 7 bases, and the junction held 4 bases outside the gene matches. The CDR3 reads CSARTSGGAEQYF. The CDR3 DNA follows: TGCAGTGCACGGACTAGCGGGGGGGCGGAGCAGTACTTC.

This clonotype showed up many times. This chain links TRBV27 with TRBJ1-2, with 8 bases identical to TRBD1. The CDR3 sequence is 18 residues long. Trimming at V came to 2 bases and at J to 8 bases, leaving 19 bases not matched to a gene. CDR1 is MNHEY, CDR2 SMNVEV, per germline (reference sequence). This CDR3 reads CASSLMYDRGGIMSGYTF. CDR3 DNA: TGTGCCAGCAGTTTAATGTATGACAGGGGTGGGATAATGAGCGGCTACACCTTC.

Points on this clonotype: A read error may be the cause here, since a much bigger clone is one base away. The chain has TRBV5-1 and TRBJ2-7; tentatively, D is TRBD1 or TRBD2 (5 bases each). Deletions cut 4 bases from V and 1 base from J, with 15 bases between. Germline CDR1 and CDR2: SGHRS and YFSETQ. The CDR3 runs to 15 residues. As DNA, the CDR3 is TGCGCCAGCAGCCTAGCCCTGACAGATTCCTACGAGCAGTACGTC. As protein: CASSLALTDSYEQYV.

The chain employs TRBV7-9 and TRBJ2-7; TRBD2 agrees at 8 bases. V was clipped by 5 bases and J by 0 bases; unmatched bases: 6. Looked up from germline, CDR1 is SEHNR and CDR2 is FQNEAQ (reference sequence). The length of the CDR3 is 15 residues. The CDR3 is CASSPGLADSYEQYF. In nucleotides, the CDR3 is TGTGCCAGCAGCCCCGGACTAGCCGACTCCTACGAGCAGTACTTC.

The chain employs TRBV25-1 and TRBJ1-1; D is undetermined. V lost 5 bases and J lost 4, with 11 bases in between. The CDR3 is 13 amino acids. Looked up from germline, CDR1 is MGHDK and CDR2 is SYGVNS. Written as DNA, the CDR3 is TGTGCCAGCAGTCGAATACCCCCCACTGAAGCTTTCTTT. This sequence encodes CASSRIPPTEAFF.

This clonotype was seen at least ten times. The chain carries TRBV7-2 and TRBJ1-1, with D perhaps TRBD1 (5 bases). The CDR3 runs 14 residues. Germline V gene data show CDR1 as SGHTA and CDR2 as FQGNSA. The V and J ends lost 1 base and 4 bases respectively, with 10 bases between them. CDR3 DNA: TGTGCCAGCAGCTTAGTTGGAGGGGCCACTGAAGCTTTCTTT. Its protein product is CASSLVGGATEAFF.

V is TRBV19 and J is TRBJ1-2, with D perhaps matching TRBD1 (5 bases). In germline, CDR1 is LNHDA, CDR2 SQIVND (reference sequence). Trimming shortened V by 5 bases and J by 7 bases, and 20 bases separated the two germline ends. CDR3 length: 15 residues. CDR3 amino acids: CASSEAGRWESGYTF. For the CDR3, the DNA is TGTGCCAGTAGTGAGGCGGGGCGCTGGGAGTCTGGCTACACCTTC. The whole variable domain, filled in from reference TRBV19 and TRBJ1-2, reads DGGITQSPKYLFRKEGQNVTLSCEQNLNHDAMYWYRQDPGQGLRLIYYSQIVNDFQKGDIAEGYSVSREKKESFPLTVTSAQKNPTAFYLCASSEAGRWESGYTFGSGTRLTVV.

This clonotype was counted a few times. A single base separates this from a much larger clone, so it may be a read error. The V and J genes are TRBV30 and TRBJ2-2; D unclear. Germline-derived CDR1 and CDR2 are GTSNPN and SVGIG (reference sequence). There are 13 residues in the CDR3. The CDR3 region is CVWSLGNTGELFF. In DNA form, the CDR3 reads TGTGTCTGGAGCTTGGGAAACACCGGGGAGCTGTTTTTT.

V is TRBV6-1 and J is TRBJ2-7; TRBD1 matches 9 bases. Trimming at V came to 6 bases and at J to 4 bases, leaving 13 bases not matched to a gene. Germline values: CDR1 MNHNS, CDR2 SASEGT. The CDR3 totals 16 residues. CDR3 DNA: TGTGCCAGCAGGAATTCCTTGGGACAGGGACCGTACGAGCAGTACTTC. This gives the protein CASRNSLGQGPYEQYF.